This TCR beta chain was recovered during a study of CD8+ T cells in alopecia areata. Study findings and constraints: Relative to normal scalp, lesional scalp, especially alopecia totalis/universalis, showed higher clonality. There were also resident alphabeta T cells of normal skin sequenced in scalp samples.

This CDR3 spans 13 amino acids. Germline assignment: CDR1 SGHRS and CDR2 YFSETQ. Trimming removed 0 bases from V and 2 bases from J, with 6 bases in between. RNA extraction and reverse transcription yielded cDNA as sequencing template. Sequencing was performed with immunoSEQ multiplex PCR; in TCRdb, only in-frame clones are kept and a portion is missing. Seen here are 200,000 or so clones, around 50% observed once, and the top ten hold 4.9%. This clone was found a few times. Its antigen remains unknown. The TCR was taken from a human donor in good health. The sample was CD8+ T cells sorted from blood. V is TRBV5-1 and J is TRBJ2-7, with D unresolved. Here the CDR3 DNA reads TGCGCCAGCAGCTTGGCGACAACCTACGAGCAGTACTTC. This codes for CASSLATTYEQYF.